Many counts were recorded for the clone carrying this T cell receptor beta chain. Authors of the study amplified TCR beta CDR3 regions from RNA transcripts. An initial round of RT-PCR targeting the TCR CDR3 relied on the HTBI primer set. Using its own MiXCR run on the multiplex PCR reads, TCRdb lists one record per CDR3 protein. The profile shows fewer than 750,000 distinct CDR3 sequences, 40% to 55% of them singletons. J lost 6 bases, V lost 6 bases, and 8 bases had no gene match. The CDR3 runs to 13 residues. Germline V gene sequence: CDR1 ENHRY, CDR2 SYGVKD. The data are from a study of T cells in Graves' hyperthyroidism and ophthalmopathy. Based on clinical symptoms, serum thyroxine and TRAb, thyroid ultrasound and orbital computed tomography, diagnoses were reached.

This TCR was recovered from a young woman with Graves' hyperthyroidism. The material sequenced was peripheral blood or thyroid tissue (not recorded which). The V gene is TRBV10-3, the J gene TRBJ2-7, with 7 positions matching TRBD2. CDR3 nucleotides: TGTGCCATCAGCCAAAATGGGGGGGTCGAGCAGTACTTC. It encodes CAISQNGGVEQYF.